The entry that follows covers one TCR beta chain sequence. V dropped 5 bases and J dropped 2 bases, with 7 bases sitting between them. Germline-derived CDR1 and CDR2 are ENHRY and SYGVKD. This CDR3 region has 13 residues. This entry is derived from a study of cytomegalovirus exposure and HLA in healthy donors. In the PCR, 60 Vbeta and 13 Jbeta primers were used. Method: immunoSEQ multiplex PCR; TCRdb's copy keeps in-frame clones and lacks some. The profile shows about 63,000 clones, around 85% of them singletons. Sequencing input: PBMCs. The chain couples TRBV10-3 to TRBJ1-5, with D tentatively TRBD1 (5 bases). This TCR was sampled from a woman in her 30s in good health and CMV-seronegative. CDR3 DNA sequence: TGTGCCATCAGTTCGACAGGCAATCAGCCCCAGCATTTT. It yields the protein CAISSTGNQPQHF.